A single sample is the source of the 18 T cell receptor beta chains below, sequenced in a study of shared clonotypes between healthy human individuals. Data came from immunoSEQ multiplex PCR; TCRdb stores just in-frame clones and leaves some out. The sample carries about 710,000 clones, approximately 77% recorded once. Sample: memory CD4+ T cells sorted from blood. Subset indicated: CD45RA-negative fraction. The receptors shown here come from a woman in her 30s in good health.

The chain links TRBV5-1 to TRBJ2-3; D is unclear. V was trimmed by 5 bases and J by 0 bases, leaving 13 bases between them. The V gene's germline CDR1 is SGHRS and CDR2 YFSETQ. The length of the CDR3 is 15 residues. The CDR3, as DNA: TGCGCCAGCAGGCCCATCCCTTCTAGCACAGATACGCAGTATTTT. It translates to CASRPIPSSTDTQYF.

This clone was counted a single time. The CDR3 DNA reads TGTGCCAGTAGTATAAAGGTCCCAGAGACCCAGTACTTC. The encoded protein is CASSIKVPETQYF. This chain connects TRBV19 to TRBJ2-5; D not certain. This CDR3 spans 13 amino acids. V was cut by 2 bases and J by 4 bases, with 8 bases left in between. Germline V gene lookup returns CDR1 LNHDA and CDR2 SQIVND (reference sequence).

The chain recombines TRBV4-2 with TRBJ2-7; 9 positions match TRBD1. Germline CDR1 and CDR2: LGHNA and YNFKEQ. CDR3 size: 17 residues. V shed 0 bases and J 1 base; nucleotides not matched to a gene: 7. CDR3 loop: CASSQETGGFYSYEQYF. In DNA, the CDR3 is TGTGCCAGCAGCCAAGAGACAGGGGGTTTCTATTCCTACGAGCAGTACTTC.

The chain joins TRBV7-9 to TRBJ1-4; 10 bases line up with TRBD1. Per the germline V gene, CDR1 is SEHNR and CDR2 is FQNEAQ (reference sequence). CDR3 size: 17 residues. V trimming: 5 bases; J trimming: 7 bases; junction bases outside the gene matches: 13. CDR3 protein: CASSPSGTGAIGEKLFF. In DNA form, the CDR3 reads TGTGCCAGCAGCCCCTCCGGGACAGGGGCGATCGGTGAAAAACTGTTTTTT.

This clone has just a few counts. The same CDR3 arises from other DNA sequences in this sample as well. The J gene is TRBJ1-6, the V gene TRBV5-4; 8 bases line up with TRBD1. V lost 3 bases and J lost 7; bases outside the gene matches: 3. CDR1 SGHNT and CDR2 YYREEE come from the germline V gene (reference sequence). This CDR3 has 14 residues. CDR3 nucleotides: TGTGCCAGCAGCTCGGACAGGGTGAATTCACCCCTCCACTTT. Amino acid sequence: CASSSDRVNSPLHF. The full variable domain, its missing parts supplied by reference TRBV5-4 and TRBJ1-6, is ETGVTQSPTHLIKTRGQQVTLRCSSQSGHNTVSWYQQALGQGPQFIFQYYREEENGRGNFPPRFSGLQFPNYSSELNVNALELDDSALYLCASSSDRVNSPLHFGNGTRLTVT.

The rearrangement joins TRBV19 to TRBJ1-5; D unclear. The germline gives CDR1 LNHDA, CDR2 SQIVND (reference sequence). The CDR3 length is 16 residues. V was cut by 6 bases and J by 1 base, with 16 bases left in between. The DNA for the CDR3 is TGTGCCAGTAGAACTGACCGGGCCCGGAGCAATCAGCCCCAGCATTTT. Residues: CASRTDRARSNQPQHF.

V is TRBV11-2 and J is TRBJ2-3; D gene unclear. Germline V gene sequence: CDR1 SGHAT, CDR2 FQNNGV. CDR3 size: 15 residues. V was trimmed by 4 bases and J by 2 bases, leaving 13 bases between them. This chain's CDR3 is CASSSGNSNTDTQYF. The CDR3 region has the DNA TGTGCCAGCAGCTCGGGTAACAGCAACACAGATACGCAGTATTTT. The full variable domain, its missing parts supplied by reference TRBV11-2 and TRBJ2-3, is EAGVAQSPRYKIIEKRQSVAFWCNPISGHATLYWYQQILGQGPKLLIQFQNNGVVDDSQLPKDRFSAERLKGVDSTLKIQPAKLEDSAVYLCASSSGNSNTDTQYFGPGTRLTVL.

The V call is TRBV4-1, the J call TRBJ2-7, with 13 positions matching TRBD2. The germline V gene has CDR1 MGHRA and CDR2 YSYEKL. Trimming at V came to 1 base and at J to 0 bases, leaving 6 bases not matched to a gene. The CDR3 loop spans 18 amino acids. The CDR3 nucleotides are TGCGCCAGCAGCCAAGGCGGACTAGCGGGAGCGGACTCCTACGAGCAGTACTTC. It encodes CASSQGGLAGADSYEQYF.

The chain joins TRBV6-1 to TRBJ2-7; TRBD1 agrees at 10 bases. The CDR3 totals 16 residues. Trimming cost V 6 bases and J 3 bases; bases outside gene matches: 11. Germline CDR1 reads MNHNS; CDR2 reads SASEGT. The CDR3 nucleotides are TGTGCCAGCAGCGAAATTAGGACAGGGGGAGTCTACGAGCAGTACTTC. Its protein is CASSEIRTGGVYEQYF.

This clone was recorded once. The chain employs TRBV5-1 and TRBJ1-2; D is possibly TRBD1 (5 bases). This CDR3 is 13 amino acids long. Germline V gene lookup returns CDR1 SGHRS and CDR2 YFSETQ. Trimming shortened V by 7 bases and J by 6 bases, and 16 bases separated the two germline ends. The chain's CDR3 is CASGGGRQNGYTF. The CDR3 DNA is TGCGCCAGCGGGGGAGGGCGGCAGAATGGCTACACCTTC.

This clone has only a few counts. The sample carries other DNA sequences with the same CDR3. The chain carries TRBV2 and TRBJ2-3, with 9 bases matching TRBD2. The V gene's germline CDR1 is SNHLY and CDR2 FYNNEI. This CDR3 is built from 15 residues. J gave up 3 bases and V 7 bases, and 8 bases lay outside the gene matches. The CDR3 region has the DNA TGTGCCAGCACTTTACTGACTAGCGGTACAGATACGCAGTATTTT. Residues: CASTLLTSGTDTQYF.

The chain has TRBV7-9 and TRBJ2-3; 9 nucleotides agree with TRBD1. The CDR3 consists of 17 residues. Germline trimming cut 2 bases from V and 3 bases from J; bases unmatched to any gene: 9. The germline V gene encodes CDR1 SEHNR and CDR2 FQNEAQ (reference sequence). CDR3 sequence (DNA): TGTGCCAGCAGCTTACTGGGACAGGGTCCTCAGACAGATACGCAGTATTTT. This gives the protein CASSLLGQGPQTDTQYF.

This clone came up once. The chain carries TRBV18 and TRBJ2-5; no definite D call. CDR3 length equals 12 residues. Trimming pared 1 base from V and 4 bases from J, leaving 4 bases between. Germline V CDR1 and CDR2: KGHSH, LQKENI. As DNA, the CDR3 is TGTGCCAGCTCACCACTCTTAGAGACCCAGTACTTC. Translated: CASSPLLETQYF. The whole variable domain, filled in from reference TRBV18 and TRBJ2-5, reads NAGVMQNPRHLVRRRGQEARLRCSPMKGHSHVYWYRQLPEEGLKFMVYLQKENIIDESGMPKERFSAEFPKEGPSILRIQQVVRGDSAAYFCASSPLLETQYFGPGTRLLVL.

The chain joins TRBV10-2 to TRBJ1-2, with D possibly matching TRBD1 (6 bases). V dropped 2 bases and J dropped 0 bases, with 10 bases sitting between them. The germline V gene encodes CDR1 WSHSY and CDR2 SAAADI. The CDR3 loop spans 15 amino acids. As DNA, the CDR3 is TGCGCCAGCAGTGAGAGGACAGAAACTAACTATGGCTACACCTTC. Encoded protein: CASSERTETNYGYTF.

J is TRBJ1-4 and V is TRBV30; D gene ambiguous. This CDR3 has 12 residues. Germline V gene lookup returns CDR1 GTSNPN and CDR2 SVGIG (reference sequence). V lost 0 bases and J lost 8, with 7 bases in between. The CDR3 here is CAWSVPWEKLFF. The CDR3 DNA is TGTGCCTGGAGTGTACCATGGGAAAAACTGTTTTTT.

The chain is built from TRBV29-1 and TRBJ2-2; no definite D call. The CDR3 is made up of 12 amino acids. CDR1 SQVTM and CDR2 ANQGSEA come from the germline V gene. V shed 4 bases and J shed 3 bases, with 6 bases lying between them. This CDR3 reads CSVVGDTGELFF. CDR3 in DNA: TGCAGCGTTGTTGGGGACACCGGGGAGCTGTTTTTT.

The sample holds many counts of this clone. This rearrangement joins TRBV27 to TRBJ2-7, with unresolved D. The length of the CDR3 is 14 residues. CDR1 is MNHEY, CDR2 SMNVEV, per germline (reference sequence). V was clipped by 2 bases and J by 2 bases, with 10 bases between them. The CDR3 spells CASSLMDPPYEQYF. In DNA form, the CDR3 reads TGTGCCAGCAGTTTAATGGACCCCCCCTACGAGCAGTACTTC.

This clone has a single count. V usage is TRBV5-4 and J usage is TRBJ2-7; D not certain. Germline V gives CDR1 SGHNT, CDR2 YYREEE (reference sequence). CDR3 length: 14 amino acids. The V end lost 4 bases, the J end lost 4 bases, and 15 bases lay between the germline ends. CDR3 in amino acids: CASSQISGRYEQYF. Here the CDR3 DNA reads TGTGCCAGCAGCCAAATTTCCGGCCGTTACGAGCAGTACTTC.